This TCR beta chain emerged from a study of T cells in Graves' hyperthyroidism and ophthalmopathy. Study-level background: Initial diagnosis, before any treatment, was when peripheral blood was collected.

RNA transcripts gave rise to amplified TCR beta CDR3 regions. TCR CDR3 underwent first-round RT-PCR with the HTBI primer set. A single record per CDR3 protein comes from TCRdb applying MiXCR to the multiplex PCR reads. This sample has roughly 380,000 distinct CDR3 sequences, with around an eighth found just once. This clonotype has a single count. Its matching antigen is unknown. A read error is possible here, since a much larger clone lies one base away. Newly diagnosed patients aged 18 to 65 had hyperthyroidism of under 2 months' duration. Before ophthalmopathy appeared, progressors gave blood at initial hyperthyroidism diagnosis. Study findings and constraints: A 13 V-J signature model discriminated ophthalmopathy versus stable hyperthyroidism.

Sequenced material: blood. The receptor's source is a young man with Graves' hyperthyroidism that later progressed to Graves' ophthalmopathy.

Here the CDR3 DNA reads TGTGCCATCAGATCCCAGGAAGGGGTCACTGAAGCTTTCTTT. Protein product: CAIRSQEGVTEAFF. The J gene is TRBJ1-1, the V gene TRBV10-3, with D possibly being TRBD1 (5 bases). This CDR3 has 14 amino acids. CDR1 is ENHRY and CDR2 is SYGVKD in the germline V gene. V was shortened by 6 bases and J by 4 bases, with 15 bases between the two germline ends.